This T cell receptor (beta chain) was captured in a study of graft-versus-host responses after intestinal transplantation. Measured with immunoSEQ multiplex PCR; TCRdb has only the in-frame clones, and not every one. The table lists about 84,000 clones, approximately 90% of them singletons, with approximately 0.35% in the top ten. Germline CDR1 and CDR2: SGHNT and YYREEE (reference sequence). This CDR3 is 16 amino acids long. V lost 0 bases to trimming and J lost 4 bases; unmatched junction nucleotides: 4. This clone was picked up one time. Its antigen remains unidentified. This receptor was obtained from a human donor who was the organ donor for an intestinal transplant. V gene TRBV5-4 combines with J gene TRBJ2-2; 9 bases are shared with TRBD1. The specimen comprised unstimulated CD4+ T cells sorted from spleen or lymph node cells, sampled before transplant. CDR3 bases: TGTGCCAGCAGCTTGGCCGGGACAGGGCCCACCGGGGAGCTGTTTTTT. Protein: CASSLAGTGPTGELFF. Complete variable domain (other parts from reference TRBV5-4 and TRBJ2-2): ETGVTQSPTHLIKTRGQQVTLRCSSQSGHNTVSWYQQALGQGPQFIFQYYREEENGRGNFPPRFSGLQFPNYSSELNVNALELDDSALYLCASSLAGTGPTGELFFGEGSRLTVL.